This T cell receptor beta chain is from a study of blood T cell repertoires in COVID-19 (dated by TCRdb to about 2020). Notes on the research overall: Samples covering the acute and convalescent phases of COVID-19 were provided by collaborators in the United States, Italy and Spain. The prospective study material was composed of cDNA or gDNA derived from T cells, B-cell-depleted T cells, or PBMCs. Deeply sampled blood TCRbeta repertoires from subjects exposed to, actively infected with, or recovered from COVID-19 were included in the dataset. The repertoires were made available in a free public database intended to serve as a resource for research on the immune response to SARS-CoV-2. Samples were obtained from the ongoing ImmuneRACE study (first 160 participants) and from about 1,300 subjects provided by 6 global collaborators. The sample metadata nearly always contained a de-identified subject ID, COVID-19 status, age in years and sex. HLA class I and class II types, where available, came from metadata supplied by the sample provider rather than from assay-based typing.

CDR1 and CDR2 are read off the germline V gene (reference sequence) as MNHEY and SMNVEV. The CDR3 goes from the cysteine to the phenylalanine over 14 residues. CDR3 DNA is the only sequence kept; it has 42 bases, read in frame from the first base. V lost 2 bases and J lost 7 bases; the stretch between them is 14 bases long. Study-wide findings and limitations: The quantity of clinical and demographic metadata differed by source and by participant and was supplied without curation.

TCRbeta CDR3 regions were amplified from genomic DNA using the immunoSEQ Assay, a bias-controlled multiplex PCR. Concerning the study's data processing: Within the assay, amplification of reference gene primers was used to estimate how many nucleated cells each sample contained. Sequence reads were collapsed and filtered to measure the absolute abundance of every unique TCRbeta CDR3 rearrangement. For each sample, productive Simpson clonality was calculated as the square root of Simpson's diversity index over productive rearrangements. In its TCRdb copy, this immuneACCESS table keeps in-frame sequences only and misses some clones. Where compared with another copy, unresolved V genes explain less than half of these, and the others have no known cause. That table supplies the V and J calls and clone size; D and trimming were determined from the DNA. For this sample there are 20,000 to 25,000 clones; approximately 80% appear just once. 48% of the sample goes to the ten largest clones.

This clone was detected once. Its antigen is still unknown. No qualities accompany the bases; no much larger clone lies one base away. Whole blood was collected in K2EDTA tubes by collaborating institutions according to the institutions' own protocols. For TCRbeta analysis, collaborators shipped samples in one of three forms: frozen whole blood, isolated PBMCs, or DNA extracted from either of those sample types. The chain is encoded by TRBV27 joined to TRBJ2-5; matching of 6 bases hints at TRBD1 as the D gene. The receptor was derived from an older man with acute or convalescent COVID-19. Sequences were obtained from peripheral blood. The CDR3 region has the sequence CASSLSGARGTQYF. DNA sequence: TGTGCCAGCAGTTTAAGTGGGGCCAGGGGGACCCAGTACTTC.